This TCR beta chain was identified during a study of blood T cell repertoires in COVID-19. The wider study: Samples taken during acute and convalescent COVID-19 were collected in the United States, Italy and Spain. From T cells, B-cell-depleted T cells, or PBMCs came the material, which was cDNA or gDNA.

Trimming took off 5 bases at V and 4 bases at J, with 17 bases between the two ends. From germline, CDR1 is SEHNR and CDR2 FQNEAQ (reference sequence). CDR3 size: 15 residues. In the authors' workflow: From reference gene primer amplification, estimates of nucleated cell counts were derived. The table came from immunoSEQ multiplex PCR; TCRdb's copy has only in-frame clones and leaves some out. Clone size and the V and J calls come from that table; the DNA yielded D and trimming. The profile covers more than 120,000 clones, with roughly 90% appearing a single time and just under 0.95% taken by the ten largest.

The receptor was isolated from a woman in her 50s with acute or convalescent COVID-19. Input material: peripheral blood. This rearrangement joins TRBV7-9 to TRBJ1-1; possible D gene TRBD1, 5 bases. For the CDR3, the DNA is TGTGCCAGCAGCCCAATGGGGGGAATGGTCACTGAAGCTTTCTTT. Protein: CASSPMGGMVTEAFF.